Reported below is one T cell receptor (beta chain). Antigen specificity is unknown. The sample originates from a study of vaccination effects on CD4 cells after COVID-19. The culture ran for nine to ten days, and then CD4+ T cells were isolated. SARS-CoV-2 infected the person between March and December 2020, as confirmed by PCR. Two-dose BNT162b2 or mRNA-1273 vaccination was given to participants. The data were produced by immunoSEQ multiplex PCR, yet TCRdb's version contains in-frame clones alone and is incomplete. The sample yields about 34,000 clones, approximately 81% seen once. With 5 bases clipped from V and 5 bases from J, the junction kept 8 bases outside the gene matches. The CDR3 totals 14 residues. CDR1 and CDR2 (germline): SGHTA, FQGTGA.

The TCR comes from a human donor who had a prior SARS-CoV-2 infection. The starting material was CD4+ T cells from PBMCs cultured without peptide, obtained after COVID-19 vaccination. The V call is TRBV7-3, the J call TRBJ1-1; TRBD1 agrees at 7 bases. The CDR3 sequence is CASSVTGAGTEAFF. CDR3 DNA: TGTGCCAGCAGCGTTACAGGGGCCGGGACTGAAGCTTTCTTT.